The 10 T cell receptor beta chains given below trace back to one sample, sequenced in a study of blood T cells in healthy people across ages. The use of a sample-barcoded 5' primer and a J-beta primer mix characterized a second PCR of roughly 6 to 11 cycles. MiXCR was run by TCRdb on the 5' RACE reads, yielding one entry per CDR3 protein. The data show about 1.5 million distinct CDR3 sequences, approximately 42% seen once. What was sequenced was blood. The receptors stem from a woman aged 18-29 years in good health.

Concerning this clonotype: It is likely a read error, because the conserved phenylalanine at the end of the CDR3 is missing. J is TRBJ2-1 and V is TRBV2; D gene uncertain. Trimming took 6 bases from V and 3 from J, leaving 6 bases between them. The germline CDR1 and CDR2 sequences are SNHLY and FYNNEI. The CDR3 spans 12 residues. CDR3 loop: CASRYDYNEQFL. In nucleotides, the CDR3 is TGTGCCAGCAGGTACGACTACAATGAGCAGTTCCTC.

This clonotype was observed a few times. V is TRBV10-3 and J is TRBJ1-2, with D possibly being TRBD1 (5 bases). Trimming cost V 0 bases and J 4 bases, with 12 bases left between them. The CDR3 has 15 residues. Per the germline V gene, CDR1 is ENHRY and CDR2 is SYGVKD. The CDR3 bases are TGTGCCATCAGTGAGTCGGAGGGACGGAGCTATGGCTACACCTTC. As protein: CAISESEGRSYGYTF.

The chain employs TRBV12-3 or TRBV12-4 and TRBJ1-2; D is undetermined. CDR3 length: 17 amino acids. The V end lost 6 bases, the J end lost 0 bases, and 20 bases lay between the germline ends. CDR3 nucleotides: TGTGCCAGCAGAGGGCGGAGGGAGACGAACTCTAACTATGGCTACACCTTC. Its protein product is CASRGRRETNSNYGYTF.

V usage is TRBV28 and J usage is TRBJ2-1, with D hard to call. Germline CDR1 is MDHEN and CDR2 is SYDVKM. The CDR3 runs 11 residues. V was trimmed by 4 bases and J by 15 bases, leaving 13 bases between them. As DNA, the CDR3 is TGTGCCAGCAGTTACGTCGGAAGGTGGTTCTTC. It translates to CASSYVGRWFF.

This clonotype was seen a few times. This chain uses TRBV10-3 with TRBJ2-3, with 9 nucleotides matching TRBD2. Germline CDR1 ENHRY, CDR2 SYGVKD. The junction had 7 bases not matched to a gene; V was cut back by 6 bases and J by 0 bases. The CDR3 is made up of 16 amino acids. The CDR3: CAIRLSSGVSTDTQYF. CDR3 nucleotide sequence: TGTGCCATCAGATTATCTAGCGGGGTCAGCACAGATACGCAGTATTTT.

The chain has TRBV9 and TRBJ2-3; 7 bases line up with TRBD2. The CDR3 contains 15 residues. Germline assignment: CDR1 SGDLS and CDR2 YYNGEE. The junction had 5 bases not matched to a gene; V was cut back by 0 bases and J by 4 bases. CDR3 loop: CASSVVGGSADTQYF. Here the CDR3 DNA reads TGTGCCAGCAGCGTAGTCGGCGGGAGCGCAGATACGCAGTATTTT.

In this sample, this clonotype turned up a few times. The CDR3 DNA sequence: TGTGCCAGCAGTTACGGTCAACGCCAGCCCCAGCATTTT. Translated: CASSYGQRQPQHF. This chain uses TRBV6-2 or TRBV6-3 with TRBJ1-5; the D is unclear. V was pared by 2 bases and J by 7 bases, with 9 bases between. There are 13 residues in the CDR3. Germline V lookup: CDR1 MNHEY, CDR2 SVGEGT.

The rearrangement links TRBV3-1 to TRBJ2-1; 8 bases agree with TRBD2. This CDR3 spans 17 amino acids. Germline V lookup: CDR1 LGHDT, CDR2 YNNKEL (reference sequence). With V trimmed by 0 bases and J by 5 bases, 9 bases remained unmatched. The CDR3 nucleotides read TGTGCCAGCAGCCAAGATCGCGGAACTAGCGGAGACAATGAGCAGTTCTTC. Protein product: CASSQDRGTSGDNEQFF.

This clonotype was detected many times. This chain uses TRBV7-9 with TRBJ1-2; D uncertain. The V end lost 2 bases, the J end lost 0 bases, and 7 bases lay between the germline ends. CDR3 length equals 14 residues. Germline CDR1 and CDR2: SEHNR and FQNEAQ (reference sequence). The CDR3: CASSLSDSNYGYTF. As DNA, the CDR3 is TGTGCCAGCAGCTTATCAGATTCTAACTATGGCTACACCTTC.

The chain uses TRBV20-1 and TRBJ2-4; maybe TRBD2 (6 bases). V was trimmed by 2 bases and J by 0 bases, leaving 11 bases between them. Germline lookup yields CDR1 DFQATT and CDR2 SNEGSKA (reference sequence). The CDR3 runs to 15 residues. The CDR3 region is CSARWWGLAKNIQYF. The CDR3 DNA follows: TGCAGTGCTAGATGGTGGGGACTAGCCAAAAACATTCAGTACTTC.